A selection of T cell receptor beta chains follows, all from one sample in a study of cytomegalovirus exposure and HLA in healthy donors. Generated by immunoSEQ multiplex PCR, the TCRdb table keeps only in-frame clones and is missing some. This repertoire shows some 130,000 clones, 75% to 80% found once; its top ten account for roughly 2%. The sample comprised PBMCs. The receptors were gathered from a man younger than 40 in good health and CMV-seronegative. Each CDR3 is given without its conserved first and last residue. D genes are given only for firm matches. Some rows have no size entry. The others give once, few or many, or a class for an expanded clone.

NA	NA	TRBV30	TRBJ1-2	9	AWSKLDGYT
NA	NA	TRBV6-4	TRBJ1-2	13	ASSLSLGGSGGYT
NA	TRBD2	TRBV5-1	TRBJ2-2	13	ASSLDSGYTGELF
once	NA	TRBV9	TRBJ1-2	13	ASSVAADSNYGYT
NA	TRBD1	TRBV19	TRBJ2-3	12	ASSGTGWTDTQY
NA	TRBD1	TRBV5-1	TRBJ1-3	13	ASSSQGGSGNTIY
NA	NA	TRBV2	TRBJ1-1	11	ASRGDSNTEAF
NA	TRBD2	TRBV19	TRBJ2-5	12	ASNTGTSKETQY
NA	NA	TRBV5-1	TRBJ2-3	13	ASSLGWGGTDTQY
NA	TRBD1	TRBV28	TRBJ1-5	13	ASLSGTGSFQPQH
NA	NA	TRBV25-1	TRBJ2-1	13	ASSEDRQIYNEQF
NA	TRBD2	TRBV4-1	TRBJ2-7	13	ASSSQAGLVYEQY
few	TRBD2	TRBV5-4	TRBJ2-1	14	ASSDPSGGSYNEQF
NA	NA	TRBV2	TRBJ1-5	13	ASSEGRAQGQPQH
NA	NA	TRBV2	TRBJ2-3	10	ASSSEADTQY
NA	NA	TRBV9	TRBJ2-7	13	ASSVGGGPSNEQY
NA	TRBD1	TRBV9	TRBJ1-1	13	ASSTDRGRNTEAF
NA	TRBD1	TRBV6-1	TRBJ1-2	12	ASSLTGMNYGYT
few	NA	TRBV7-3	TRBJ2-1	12	ASSLYQGSNEQF
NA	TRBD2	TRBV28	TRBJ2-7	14	ASSRTSGPLSYEQY
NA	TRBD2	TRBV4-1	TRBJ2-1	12	ASSQAGTSNEQF
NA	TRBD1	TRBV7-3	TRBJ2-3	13	ASSPGTDYTDTQY
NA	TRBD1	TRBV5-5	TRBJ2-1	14	ASSRYGTGEYNEQF
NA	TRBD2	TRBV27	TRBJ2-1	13	ASTLSGSSYNEQF
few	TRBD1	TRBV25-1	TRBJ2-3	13	ASSEWADRADTQY
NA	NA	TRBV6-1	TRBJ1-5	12	ASSESARDQPQH
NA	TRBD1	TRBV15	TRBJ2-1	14	ATSRDRDRAYNEQF
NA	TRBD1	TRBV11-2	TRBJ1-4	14	ASSLNVGTANEKLF
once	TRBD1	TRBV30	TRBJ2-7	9	ALNRGYEQY
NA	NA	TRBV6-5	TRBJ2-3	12	ASSKLAVPDTQY